The entry below gives a single TCR beta chain sequence along with its context. This specimen belongs to a study of blood T cell repertoires in COVID-19. Germline CDR1 is MDHEN and CDR2 is SYDVKM. Trimming removed 5 bases from V and 7 bases from J, with 14 bases in between. This CDR3 is 13 amino acids long. TCRdb's table, derived via immunoSEQ multiplex PCR, lists solely in-frame clones and lacks some. The sample shows approximately 200,000 clones, approximately 75% of them seen only once. Residents of 24 US areas, aged about 18 to 89 years, made up the participants. Resolution of symptoms, clearance, or two negative PCRs was present in recovered Cohort 3 donors.

The gene calls are TRBV28 and TRBJ1-1; no firm D call. The receptor comes from a middle-aged man who had recovered from COVID-19. Source material: PBMCs or T cells enriched from blood (not recorded which). The CDR3 spells CASSPQTSGEAFF. CDR3 coding DNA: TGTGCCAGCAGTCCCCAAACTTCGGGTGAAGCTTTCTTT.